The rows below give T cell receptor beta chains drawn from one sample of a study of shared clonotypes between healthy human individuals. Measured with immunoSEQ multiplex PCR; TCRdb has only the in-frame clones, and not every one. The sample consists of about 2.1 million clones, 93% of them appearing once. The sample was naive CD8+ T cells from PBMCs. The receptors come from a man between 18 and 35 years old in good health. Some clones in this sample may be carry-over from other donors' samples. Each CDR3 is given with its conserved first and last residue. D genes are given only for firm matches. Clone size, where shown, is once, few, many, or a class for clones that have expanded.

TRBJ2-1,.,.,TRBV15,CATSESSSYNEQFF,TGTGCCACCAGCGAATCAAGCTCCTACAATGAGCAGTTCTTC
TRBJ2-2,TRBD2,.,TRBV19,CASTRGGRGTGELFF,TGTGCCAGTACGCGCGGGGGACGAGGCACCGGGGAGCTGTTTTTT
TRBJ1-5,.,.,TRBV27,CASSQTATSNQPQHF,TGTGCCAGCAGTCAAACAGCGACCTCCAATCAGCCCCAGCATTTT
TRBJ2-7,TRBD1,.,TRBV7-6,CASSLYHPGTGLDEQYF,TGTGCCAGCAGCTTATACCACCCCGGGACAGGGCTTGACGAGCAGTACTTC
TRBJ2-3,.,once,TRBV6-6,CASSFLDTQYF,TGTGCCAGCAGCTTCCTAGATACGCAGTATTTT
TRBJ2-7,.,once,TRBV28,CASSFFAGGSYEQYF,TGTGCCAGCAGTTTCTTTGCGGGTGGCTCCTACGAGCAGTACTTC
TRBJ1-1,TRBD1,few,TRBV25-1,CASGTGGTEAFF,TGTGCCAGCGGTACAGGGGGAACTGAAGCTTTCTTT
TRBJ2-7,.,.,TRBV7-9,CASSFAAAASSYEQYF,TGTGCCAGCAGCTTTGCCGCAGCCGCCAGCTCCTACGAGCAGTACTTC
TRBJ1-2,.,.,TRBV7-9,CASSLFGSNYGYTF,TGTGCCAGCAGCTTATTCGGCTCTAACTATGGCTACACCTTC
TRBJ1-2,TRBD1,.,TRBV29-1,CSVEGTGGNDYGYTF,TGCAGCGTTGAAGGAACAGGGGGCAACGACTATGGCTACACCTTC
TRBJ2-7,.,.,TRBV28,CASSLRRPDDEQYF,TGTGCCAGCAGTTTAAGAAGGCCGGACGACGAGCAGTACTTC
TRBJ2-7,.,.,TRBV6-1,CASTVSRNRDEQYF,TGTGCCAGCACCGTTAGCCGGAACAGAGACGAGCAGTACTTC
TRBJ1-1,.,.,TRBV27,CASSWGGAYTEAFF,TGTGCCAGCAGTTGGGGGGGCGCTTACACTGAAGCTTTCTTT
TRBJ2-7,.,.,TRBV11-3,CASSLLRGPSDEQYF,TGTGCCAGCAGCTTACTCCGGGGTCCCTCAGACGAGCAGTACTTC
TRBJ1-2,.,.,TRBV7-6,CASSLGGNYGYTF,TGTGCCAGCAGCTTAGGGGGGAACTATGGCTACACCTTC
TRBJ2-3,TRBD2,.,TRBV15,CATSREAGGGDTDTQYF,TGTGCCACCAGCCGAGAAGCGGGAGGGGGGGACACAGATACGCAGTATTTT
TRBJ2-3,.,.,TRBV7-3,CASSLAGSTDTQYF,TGTGCCAGCAGCTTAGCAGGGAGCACAGATACGCAGTATTTT